This T cell receptor beta chain is from a study of T-cell memory formation after mild COVID-19. Study-wide background: TCR clusters showed largely donor specificity. Study-level results: Specificity for SARS-CoV-2 was not confirmed among the second-wave clones peaking on day 37. Shrinking CD4+ clones resided mostly in CM and EM, and CD8+ ones in EMRA.

Trimming at V came to 7 bases and at J to 7 bases, leaving 4 bases not matched to a gene. Germline loops: CDR1 KGHDR, CDR2 SFDVKD. The CDR3 has 13 residues. This clonotype was picked up a small number of times. No antigen is known for it. Sample barcodes and UMIs were carried by the TCR alpha and TCR beta cDNA libraries that 5'RACE generated with constant-segment primers. TCRdb ran MiXCR on the 5' RACE reads and lists one entry per CDR3 protein. The sample includes about 190,000 distinct CDR3 sequences, 20% to 25% of them seen just once. This chain joins TRBV24-1 and TRBJ2-1; 9 bases fit TRBD1. This TCR was sampled from an adult woman who had mild COVID-19 (a few samples of this study predate the infection). Cell type and time point are not known. Input material: PBMCs or a T cell subset sorted from them (not recorded which). CDR3 amino acids: CATRGQGTNEQFF. Here the CDR3 DNA reads TGTGCCACCAGGGGACAGGGTACAAATGAGCAGTTCTTC.